This T cell receptor beta chain was sequenced for a study of blood T cell repertoires in COVID-19. Looking at the study overall: PBMCs, B-cell-depleted T cells, or T cells were the source of the cDNA or gDNA that made up the material.

This CDR3 has 16 residues. Trimming removed 0 bases at V and 1 base at J, with 12 bases between. Germline values: CDR1 SGHRS, CDR2 YFSETQ. Seattle's enrolled individuals joined amid active infection and were then monitored longitudinally. How the authors handled the data: Nucleated cell counts were estimated from reference gene primer amplification. TCRdb's copy holds only in-frame clones and misses some; the assay was immunoSEQ multiplex PCR. That table supplies the V and J calls and clone size; D and trimming were determined from the DNA. The table has 150,000 to 200,000 clones, roughly 84% seen once.

This sequence was found in an elderly man with COVID-19, enrolled during active disease. This chain links TRBV5-1 with TRBJ2-3; the D gene is possibly TRBD2 (6 bases). Source material: peripheral blood. The CDR3 DNA follows: TGCGCCAGCAGCTTGGGACGCGGGATCGGCACAGATACGCAGTATTTT. Encoded protein: CASSLGRGIGTDTQYF. Looking up the rest from reference TRBV5-1 and TRBJ2-3 gives the full variable domain: KAGVTQTPRYLIKTRGQQVTLSCSPISGHRSVSWYQQTPGQGLQFLFEYFSETQRNKGNFPGRFSGRQFSNSRSEMNVSTLELGDSALYLCASSLGRGIGTDTQYFGPGTRLTVL.